The source of this TCR beta chain is a study of T-cell reconstitution after alpha-beta-depleted transplantation in children. The table lists this clonotype with a few counts. V shed 4 bases and J 0 bases; nucleotides not matched to a gene: 8. Germline-derived CDR1 and CDR2 are SEHNR and FQNEAQ (reference sequence). CDR3 length equals 17 residues. Unique molecular identifiers were used to barcode this TCRbeta library. In TCRdb, the PCR reads were re-called with MiXCR into one record per CDR3 protein. The sample shows about 540,000 distinct CDR3 sequences, roughly 18% of them seen only once. Sequenced material: PBMCs from the stem cell graft donor, taken from the stem cell graft. The chain combines TRBV7-9 with TRBJ2-1; TRBD2 agrees at 8 bases. The TCR sequence derives from a human donor who donated a stem cell graft to a child with acute lymphoblastic leukemia. As DNA, the CDR3 is TGTGCCAGCAGCTCCGTAGCGGGAAGGGGCTCCTACAATGAGCAGTTCTTC. This codes for CASSSVAGRGSYNEQFF. The complete variable domain, with remaining parts taken from reference TRBV7-9 and TRBJ2-1, reads DTGVSQNPRHKITKRGQNVTFRCDPISEHNRLYWYRQTLGQGPEFLTYFQNEAQLEKSRLLSDRFSAERPKGSFSTLEIQRTEQGDSAMYLCASSSVAGRGSYNEQFFGPGTRLTVL.